These T cell receptor beta chains were read from a single sample in a study of cytomegalovirus exposure and HLA in healthy donors. Clones were read by immunoSEQ multiplex PCR, and TCRdb kept only the in-frame ones, dropping some. The profile shows under 200,000 clones, about 82% of them singletons. The sample comprised PBMCs. These TCRs come from a woman between 45 and 60 years old in good health and CMV-seropositive. Each CDR3 is given with its conserved first and last residue. The D gene is left open where the match is weak.

d_call v_call cdr3_aa
TRBD1 TRBV4-2 CASSQARGQGAFFSGANVLTF
. TRBV20-1 CSARPGLRAFF
. TRBV15 CATSRAGRENQPQHF
TRBD2 TRBV19 CASSIRSGSNTDTQYF
TRBD2 TRBV19 CASLGRGGTGELFF
. TRBV5-6 CASSSFYSHRKPYEQYF
TRBD1 TRBV5-4 CASSEDRASSYEQYF
. TRBV4-2 CASSQLPGSQNTEAFF
TRBD2 TRBV2 CASSLSGGPYGTQYF
TRBD2 TRBV7-6 CASSLAPLAGQETQYF
TRBD1 TRBV6-1 CASKGQGYNSPLHF
. TRBV7-9 CASSLVQTDTQYF
TRBD1 TRBV7-9 CASSLAIRDRDFNTEAFF
. TRBV28 CASSLSGGVGGYTF
. TRBV28 CASGARGTGELFF
TRBD1 TRBV28 CTSRGTGDTGELFF
. TRBV28 CASYRTEPPGYTF
. TRBV20-1 CSAQTDYGYTF
. TRBV11-2 CASSPGGISTGTQYF
. TRBV4-1 CASSQEFRTGNQPQHF
TRBD1 TRBV7-9 CASSPQGVINEKLFF
TRBD1 TRBV28 CASRTGQGRSYGYTF
TRBD2 TRBV9 CASSVAGTSGPQETQYF
. TRBV29-1 CSVEGSSGVFDTEAFF
. TRBV6-1 CASRRDTLLNTEAFF
TRBD1 TRBV19 CASSDRGRNSGNTIYF
TRBD1 TRBV5-6 CASSLVRTGSDEQFF
. TRBV28 CASSLNFLGGLFF
TRBD1 TRBV7-2 CASRTGTANTEAFF
TRBD2 TRBV4-3 CASSHRLAGGLSGANVLTF
. TRBV9 CASSATPGTTFQNTEAFF
TRBD1 TRBV27 CASSLNRGRTEAFF
. TRBV6-6 CASSWQGQQPQHF
TRBD1 TRBV2 CASSGTGSGGYTF
. TRBV21-1 CASNQTEMHGGPRAQYF
. TRBV14 CASSPQYLGAFF
. TRBV2 CASSVTLNSNQPQHF
TRBD1 TRBV19 CASSALAGGNTGELFF
. TRBV11-3 CASSAGFNSPLHF
. TRBV29-1 CSVVGGVSSGNTIYF
TRBD2 TRBV18 CASSPPVTSGVGNEQFF
TRBD2 TRBV19 CASRTSGSINERFF
TRBD2 TRBV28 CASTTPLAGGVYEQYF
. TRBV7-3 CASSPGTLGGYTF
TRBD1 TRBV27 CASSPRTGIYEQYF
TRBD1 TRBV6-1 CASSAFGTGLYEQYF
. TRBV7-2 CASSLEVRYEQYF
. TRBV5-1 CASSANYDGLYGYTF
. TRBV27 CASSLGAENYGYTF
TRBD2 TRBV11-2 CASSLDGGRLQETQYF
TRBD2 TRBV6-1 CASSASTAGAGETQYF
. TRBV9 CASSVGQLNEKLFF
TRBD1 TRBV7-9 CASSLLSGGGYEQYF
. TRBV20-1 CSARFGEAFF